The source of this T cell receptor (beta chain) is a study of Ad26.COV2.S vaccination and SARS-CoV-2 variants. Treatment given: roughly 18 received Ad26.COV2.S at low or high dose, single or two shots; roughly five received placebo; per-sample allocation not given. Day 63 after the first vaccine or placebo injection was the time point for sampling. This CDR3 is built from 14 residues. The germline CDR1 and CDR2 sequences are SGDLS and YYNGEE. Assay: immunoSEQ multiplex PCR; the TCRdb copy retains only in-frame clones and omits some. The sample yields around 300,000 clones, roughly 90% seen once. A remark on this clone: One junction end does not reproduce the germline sequence, and a read error may be involved.

Here the sequenced sample was peripheral blood, taken in a trial of Ad26.COV2.S vaccine versus placebo. The rearrangement links TRBV9 to TRBJ1-5; D uncertain. This sequence originates from a person between 18 and 59 years old who received the Ad26.COV2.S COVID-19 vaccine or a placebo. The chain's CDR3 is CASSAPGSNQPQHF. The CDR3 nucleotides read TGTGCCAGCAGCGCACCCGGTAGCAATCAACCCCAGCATTTT.